This is a list of T cell receptor beta chains from one sample in a study of blood T cell repertoires in COVID-19. Clones were sequenced by immunoSEQ multiplex PCR, and TCRdb holds only the in-frame ones, with some missing. The sample has about 90,000 clones; roughly 90% are singletons. Sequenced sample: peripheral blood. Receptors were obtained from a human donor with active COVID-19. The donor label of this sample is uncertain. Both conserved end residues are part of each CDR3. The D gene is left open where the match is weak. Clone size is not always given. Where it is, it says once, few, many or a class for expanded clones.

clone size	V gene	CDR3 length	D gene	J gene	CDR3 protein	CDR3 DNA
.	TRBV3-1/TRBV3-2	13	.	TRBJ1-4	CASSQDLQGTLFF	TGTGCCAGCAGCCAAGATCTCCAGGGTACACTGTTTTTT
.	TRBV28	15	.	TRBJ1-5	CASSNTGLSNQPQHF	TGTGCCAGCAGTAACACAGGGCTTAGCAATCAGCCCCAGCATTTT
.	TRBV29-1	13	TRBD1	TRBJ1-4	CSGRDSLNEKLFF	TGCAGCGGCAGGGACAGCCTAAATGAAAAACTGTTTTTT
.	TRBV6-6	13	.	TRBJ1-5	CASQGYSNQPQHF	TGTGCCAGCCAGGGTTATAGCAATCAGCCCCAGCATTTT
.	TRBV7-6	15	.	TRBJ2-1	CASSLDVGAYNEQFF	TGTGCCAGCAGCTTAGATGTAGGGGCGTACAATGAGCAGTTCTTC
.	TRBV7-9	17	.	TRBJ1-2	CASSSPKQDRANYGYTF	TGTGCCAGCAGCTCGCCCAAACAGGACAGAGCTAACTATGGCTACACCTTC
.	TRBV20-1	11	TRBD1	TRBJ2-7	CSAPGGIEQYF	TGCAGTGCTCCAGGGGGCATCGAGCAGTACTTC
.	TRBV5-4	14	.	TRBJ2-5	CASSLQGIWETQYF	TGTGCCAGCAGCTTGCAGGGAATATGGGAGACCCAGTACTTC
.	TRBV27	16	.	TRBJ2-7	CASSPRGDRTSYEQYF	TGTGCCAGCAGTCCCCGCGGCGACAGGACCTCCTACGAGCAGTACTTC
.	TRBV7-3	16	.	TRBJ2-6	CASSPGHLSGANVLTF	TGTGCCAGCAGCCCGGGACACCTCTCTGGGGCCAACGTCCTGACTTTC
.	TRBV7-3	15	.	TRBJ2-2	CASGPRRANTGELFF	TGTGCCAGCGGACCCCGCAGGGCGAACACCGGGGAGCTGTTTTTT
few	TRBV5-1	13	TRBD1	TRBJ1-2	CASGGQGAGGYTF	TGCGCCAGCGGGGGACAGGGGGCTGGCGGCTACACCTTC
.	TRBV6-6	16	TRBD1	TRBJ1-4	CASSRTPGQKNEKLFF	TGTGCCAGCAGTCGAACTCCGGGACAGAAGAATGAAAAACTGTTTTTT
.	TRBV10-1	15	TRBD2	TRBJ2-3	CASSAGGGLGDTQYF	TGCGCCAGCAGTGCCGGCGGGGGGCTTGGAGATACGCAGTATTTT